Included here is one T cell receptor beta chain sequence, with context. The CDR3 contains 13 residues. Germline V gene data show CDR1 as ENHRY and CDR2 as SYGVKD. The entry originates in a study of monozygotic twins with inflammatory bowel disease. Someone took an approximately 2.5 ml blood sample from each of the donors. TCRdb reprocessed the 5' RACE reads and keeps a single row for each CDR3 protein, giving no DNA. This sample's clone table lists approximately 420,000 distinct CDR3 sequences. This rearrangement joins TRBV10-3 to TRBJ2-7; lacking DNA, the TRBD1 call made by TCRdb goes unchecked. The specimen sequenced was blood. The TCR originated in a human donor with ulcerative colitis or Crohn's disease, or a healthy co-twin of an affected twin (not recorded which). This CDR3 is CAIREGATYEQYF.